This TCR beta chain was sequenced in a study of radiotherapy plus CTLA-4 blockade in lung cancer. Study as a whole: Across the patients, objective responses occurred in about 18%, and disease control in 30% to 35%.

The method was immunoSEQ multiplex PCR; TCRdb's version includes in-frame clones alone and lacks a portion of them. Among roughly 48,000 clones listed, more than 70% were seen once. V dropped 5 bases and J dropped 9; count of bases not matched to a gene: 20. CDR1 is SGHAT and CDR2 is FQNNGV in the germline V gene. The CDR3 consists of 17 residues. The sample in question was peripheral blood, obtained from a patient treated with radiotherapy plus ipilimumab. The receptor was isolated from a human donor with non-small cell lung cancer who had stable disease on radiotherapy plus ipilimumab. The chain couples TRBV11-2 to TRBJ2-5, with TRBD1 identical over 8 bases. The CDR3 bases are TGTGCCAGCAGCCCAGGACAGGGCACAGGCACCCCCCAGGCCCAGTACTTC. Translation: CASSPGQGTGTPQAQYF.